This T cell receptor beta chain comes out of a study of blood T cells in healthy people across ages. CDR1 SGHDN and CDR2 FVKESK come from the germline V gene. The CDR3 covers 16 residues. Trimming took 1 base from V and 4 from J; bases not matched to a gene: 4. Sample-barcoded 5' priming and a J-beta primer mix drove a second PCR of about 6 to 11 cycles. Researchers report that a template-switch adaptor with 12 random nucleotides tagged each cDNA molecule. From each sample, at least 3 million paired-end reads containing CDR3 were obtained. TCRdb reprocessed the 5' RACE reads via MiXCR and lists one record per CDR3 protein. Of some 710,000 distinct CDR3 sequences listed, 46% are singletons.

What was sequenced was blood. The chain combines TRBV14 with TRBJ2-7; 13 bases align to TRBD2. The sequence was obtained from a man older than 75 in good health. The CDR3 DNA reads TGTGCCAGCAGCCAAGGACTAGCGGGAGGAGGATACGAGCAGTACTTC. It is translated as CASSQGLAGGGYEQYF.